These T cell receptor beta chains were read from a single sample in a study of blood T cell repertoires in COVID-19. Sequencing used immunoSEQ multiplex PCR; TCRdb keeps in-frame clones, though not all of them. The table lists under 250,000 clones, under 85% of them singletons. Sample: peripheral blood. These receptors all come from a human donor in a cohort sampled during active COVID-19. CDR3s include the opening cysteine and the closing phenylalanine or tryptophan. Fields, in order: clone size, V gene, D gene, J gene, CDR3 protein, CDR3 DNA. D genes are given only for firm matches. Clone size is shown for a subset of rows, as once, few, many or a class of expanded clone.

clone_size: -
v_call: TRBV11-2
d_call: TRBD1
j_call: TRBJ1-1
cdr3_aa: CASSPATGALNTEAFF
cdr3_nt: TGTGCCAGCAGCCCGGCGACAGGGGCTTTGAACACTGAAGCTTTCTTT

clone_size: -
v_call: TRBV28
d_call: TRBD2
j_call: TRBJ2-6
cdr3_aa: CASRAGGGPGANVLTF
cdr3_nt: TGTGCCAGCCGCGCCGGGGGGGGACCTGGGGCCAACGTCCTGACTTTC

clone_size: -
v_call: TRBV24-1
d_call: TRBD1
j_call: TRBJ2-5
cdr3_aa: CATSDLGTVGETQYF
cdr3_nt: TGTGCCACCAGTGATCTCGGGACAGTAGGTGAGACCCAGTACTTC

clone_size: many
v_call: TRBV6-1
d_call: TRBD2
j_call: TRBJ2-5
cdr3_aa: CASSEASGGQETQYF
cdr3_nt: TGTGCCAGCAGTGAAGCTAGCGGGGGGCAAGAGACCCAGTACTTC

clone_size: -
v_call: TRBV15
d_call: TRBD2
j_call: TRBJ2-5
cdr3_aa: CATSRDKASGIETQYF
cdr3_nt: TGTGCCACCAGCAGAGATAAGGCTAGCGGGATTGAGACCCAGTACTTC

clone_size: -
v_call: TRBV7-2
d_call: -
j_call: TRBJ2-2
cdr3_aa: CASSPDTSNTGELFF
cdr3_nt: TGTGCCAGCAGCCCGGACACATCGAACACCGGGGAGCTGTTTTTT

clone_size: medium-sized
v_call: TRBV5-4
d_call: -
j_call: TRBJ2-1
cdr3_aa: CASSRGADDEQFF
cdr3_nt: TGTGCCAGCAGCCGGGGGGCTGACGATGAGCAGTTCTTC

clone_size: -
v_call: TRBV6-5
d_call: TRBD1
j_call: TRBJ1-2
cdr3_aa: CASSLQGSYGYTF
cdr3_nt: TGTGCCAGCAGCTTACAGGGGAGCTATGGCTACACCTTC

clone_size: -
v_call: TRBV28
d_call: TRBD2
j_call: TRBJ2-7
cdr3_aa: CASSFLLTSGTPSSYEQYF
cdr3_nt: TGTGCCAGCAGTTTCCTACTGACTAGCGGGACCCCGAGCTCCTACGAGCAGTACTTC

clone_size: -
v_call: TRBV2
d_call: -
j_call: TRBJ1-3
cdr3_aa: CASMEGWYGNTIYF
cdr3_nt: TGTGCCAGCATGGAGGGCTGGTATGGAAACACCATATATTTT

clone_size: -
v_call: TRBV4-1
d_call: -
j_call: TRBJ1-5
cdr3_aa: CASSPAASPNQPQHF
cdr3_nt: TGCGCCAGCAGCCCGGCGGCCAGCCCCAATCAGCCCCAGCATTTT

clone_size: -
v_call: TRBV24-1
d_call: TRBD2
j_call: TRBJ2-1
cdr3_aa: CATSRGGASYNEQFF
cdr3_nt: TGTGCCACCAGTCGGGGGGGGGCCTCTTACAATGAGCAGTTCTTC

clone_size: -
v_call: TRBV6-6
d_call: TRBD1
j_call: TRBJ1-3
cdr3_aa: CASSGTDSGNTIYF
cdr3_nt: TGTGCCAGCAGCGGGACAGACTCTGGAAACACCATATATTTT

clone_size: -
v_call: TRBV25-1
d_call: -
j_call: TRBJ2-2
cdr3_aa: CASSGYRASGELFF
cdr3_nt: TGTGCCAGCAGTGGGTACAGGGCTTCCGGGGAGCTGTTTTTT

clone_size: -
v_call: TRBV10-3
d_call: TRBD2
j_call: TRBJ2-2
cdr3_aa: CAISPRDYSGELFF
cdr3_nt: TGTGCCATCAGTCCCCGGGACTACAGCGGGGAGCTGTTTTTT

clone_size: few
v_call: TRBV11-1
d_call: TRBD1
j_call: TRBJ2-6
cdr3_aa: CASSLTGVSGANVLTF
cdr3_nt: TGTGCCAGCAGCTTAACAGGGGTCTCTGGGGCCAACGTCCTGACTTTC

clone_size: -
v_call: TRBV6-6
d_call: TRBD2
j_call: TRBJ2-1
cdr3_aa: CATSGLAGENEQFF
cdr3_nt: TGTGCCACGTCGGGACTAGCGGGGGAGAATGAGCAGTTCTTC

clone_size: -
v_call: TRBV11-2
d_call: -
j_call: TRBJ2-3
cdr3_aa: CASSLVGTLQVDTQYF
cdr3_nt: TGTGCCAGCAGCTTAGTAGGGACACTGCAGGTAGATACGCAGTATTTT

clone_size: -
v_call: TRBV19
d_call: -
j_call: TRBJ2-2
cdr3_aa: CASTRDRSYTGELFF
cdr3_nt: TGTGCCAGTACCCGAGACAGGTCCTACACCGGGGAGCTGTTTTTT

clone_size: once
v_call: TRBV3-1/TRBV3-2
d_call: TRBD2
j_call: TRBJ2-2
cdr3_aa: CASTRGGRDGELFF
cdr3_nt: TGTGCCAGCACCCGGGGGGGTCGGGACGGGGAGCTGTTTTTT

clone_size: -
v_call: TRBV28
d_call: TRBD1
j_call: TRBJ2-7
cdr3_aa: CASTPRPRQGSYEQYF
cdr3_nt: TGTGCCAGCACCCCTCGGCCTCGACAGGGTTCCTACGAGCAGTACTTC

clone_size: -
v_call: TRBV28
d_call: TRBD1
j_call: TRBJ1-4
cdr3_aa: CASSSHRGASEKLFF
cdr3_nt: TGTGCCAGCAGTTCCCACAGGGGGGCAAGTGAAAAACTGTTTTTT

clone_size: -
v_call: TRBV9
d_call: TRBD2
j_call: TRBJ2-3
cdr3_aa: CASNTRGGIGTDTQYF
cdr3_nt: TGTGCCAGCAACACACGGGGAGGGATTGGCACAGATACGCAGTATTTT

clone_size: once
v_call: TRBV6-6
d_call: TRBD1
j_call: TRBJ1-2
cdr3_aa: CASSPGQGDYGYTF
cdr3_nt: TGTGCCAGCAGTCCCGGACAGGGAGACTATGGCTACACCTTC

clone_size: -
v_call: TRBV3-1/TRBV3-2
d_call: -
j_call: TRBJ2-7
cdr3_aa: CASSQDLRVSYEQYF
cdr3_nt: TGTGCCAGCAGCCAAGATTTGCGGGTTTCCTACGAGCAGTACTTC

clone_size: -
v_call: TRBV30
d_call: TRBD1
j_call: TRBJ1-1
cdr3_aa: CAWSRDRGSGMNTEAFF
cdr3_nt: TGTGCCTGGAGCCGGGACAGGGGGAGCGGGATGAACACTGAAGCTTTCTTT

clone_size: -
v_call: TRBV11-2
d_call: -
j_call: TRBJ2-7
cdr3_aa: CASTPRRSYEQYF
cdr3_nt: TGTGCCAGCACCCCCAGGCGTTCCTACGAGCAGTACTTC

clone_size: -
v_call: TRBV5-1
d_call: -
j_call: TRBJ1-2
cdr3_aa: CASSLASARAEGYTF
cdr3_nt: TGCGCCAGCAGCTTGGCTTCGGCGAGGGCGGAAGGCTACACCTTC

clone_size: -
v_call: TRBV19
d_call: TRBD1
j_call: TRBJ2-5
cdr3_aa: CASSMGQGSTQYF
cdr3_nt: TGTGCCAGTAGTATGGGACAGGGGTCGACCCAGTACTTC

clone_size: -
v_call: TRBV5-6
d_call: -
j_call: TRBJ2-2
cdr3_aa: CASSFSVGELFF
cdr3_nt: TGTGCCAGCAGCTTTTCCGTCGGGGAGCTGTTTTTT

clone_size: few
v_call: TRBV3-1/TRBV3-2
d_call: -
j_call: TRBJ1-5
cdr3_aa: CASSQDYKGNQPQHF
cdr3_nt: TGTGCCAGCAGCCAAGATTATAAGGGGAATCAGCCCCAGCATTTT

clone_size: -
v_call: TRBV15
d_call: TRBD2
j_call: TRBJ2-5
cdr3_aa: CATSRGLYQETQYF
cdr3_nt: TGTGCCACCAGCAGGGGACTATACCAAGAGACCCAGTACTTC

clone_size: once
v_call: TRBV6-2/TRBV6-3
d_call: -
j_call: TRBJ2-2
cdr3_aa: CASSYTSAGLARRTGELFF
cdr3_nt: TGTGCCAGCAGTTACACATCGGCCGGGTTGGCGCGACGAACCGGGGAGCTGTTTTTT

clone_size: -
v_call: TRBV27
d_call: TRBD2
j_call: TRBJ2-5
cdr3_aa: CASSSPSGRDETQYF
cdr3_nt: TGTGCCAGCAGTTCGCCTAGCGGGAGAGATGAGACCCAGTACTTC

clone_size: -
v_call: TRBV11-3
d_call: TRBD1
j_call: TRBJ2-5
cdr3_aa: CASSLGGQVQETQYF
cdr3_nt: TGTGCCAGCAGCTTAGGAGGACAGGTCCAAGAGACCCAGTACTTC

clone_size: -
v_call: TRBV11-2
d_call: -
j_call: TRBJ1-1
cdr3_aa: CASSLNPRGTEAFF
cdr3_nt: TGTGCCAGCAGCTTAAATCCACGGGGGACTGAAGCTTTCTTT

clone_size: -
v_call: TRBV7-3
d_call: TRBD1
j_call: TRBJ2-5
cdr3_aa: CASSGGRGETQYF
cdr3_nt: TGTGCCAGCAGTGGAGGCAGGGGGGAGACCCAGTACTTC

clone_size: -
v_call: TRBV19
d_call: -
j_call: TRBJ2-7
cdr3_aa: CASSIRTDPYEQYF
cdr3_nt: TGTGCCAGTAGTATTAGGACAGATCCCTACGAGCAGTACTTC

clone_size: -
v_call: TRBV10-3
d_call: -
j_call: TRBJ2-3
cdr3_aa: CAISEFGGTITDTQYF
cdr3_nt: TGTGCCATCAGTGAGTTCGGCGGAACAATCACAGATACGCAGTATTTT

clone_size: -
v_call: TRBV2
d_call: -
j_call: TRBJ2-3
cdr3_aa: CASSTGTDTQYF
cdr3_nt: TGTGCCAGCAGTACAGGAACAGATACGCAGTATTTT

clone_size: -
v_call: TRBV7-8
d_call: -
j_call: TRBJ1-5
cdr3_aa: CASSPRQGQGNQPQHF
cdr3_nt: TGTGCCAGCAGCCCCCGGCAGGGCCAGGGCAATCAGCCCCAGCATTTT

clone_size: -
v_call: TRBV9
d_call: TRBD1
j_call: TRBJ2-3
cdr3_aa: CASSPRRGGYSTDTQYF
cdr3_nt: TGTGCCAGCAGCCCCCGTAGAGGGGGCTATAGCACAGATACGCAGTATTTT

clone_size: -
v_call: TRBV5-1
d_call: -
j_call: TRBJ2-5
cdr3_aa: CASSLEVQETQYF
cdr3_nt: TGCGCCAGCAGCTTGGAAGTTCAGGAGACCCAGTACTTC

clone_size: few
v_call: TRBV5-4
d_call: TRBD2
j_call: TRBJ2-7
cdr3_aa: CASSHSGGAYEQYF
cdr3_nt: TGTGCCAGCAGCCATAGCGGGGGGGCCTACGAGCAGTACTTC

clone_size: few
v_call: TRBV12-5
d_call: TRBD1
j_call: TRBJ2-1
cdr3_aa: CASGPLGTGFGEQFF
cdr3_nt: TGTGCTAGTGGTCCACTCGGGACAGGGTTTGGTGAGCAGTTCTTC